A selection of T cell receptor beta chains follows, all from one sample in a study of graft-versus-host responses after intestinal transplantation. Antigens for these TCRs are unknown. Only in-frame clones appear in the TCRdb table, and some are missing; sequencing was by immunoSEQ multiplex PCR. Of about 91,000 clones in the sample, around 90% were seen once. The sample here was unstimulated CD4+ T cells sorted from spleen or lymph node cells, taken before transplant. The receptors were gathered from a human donor who was the organ donor for an intestinal transplant. Both conserved end residues are part of each CDR3. A D gene is named only where the DNA matches it firmly. Expanded clones are given a class, and other clones once, few, many or no size at all.

d_gene: TRBD1
abundance: -
j_gene: TRBJ2-5
v_gene: TRBV5-8
CDR3nt: TGTGCCAGCAGCGGAAACTTCAGGGGGAAGTTAACTCAAGAGACCCAGTACTTC
CDR3aa: CASSGNFRGKLTQETQYF

d_gene: -
abundance: -
j_gene: TRBJ2-3
v_gene: TRBV28
CDR3nt: TGTGCCAGCAGTTCCACCCTCGGGACAGATACGCAGTATTTT
CDR3aa: CASSSTLGTDTQYF

d_gene: -
abundance: -
j_gene: TRBJ1-1
v_gene: TRBV7-2
CDR3nt: TGTGCCAGCAGCTGGGGGGGGATCAGGACTGAAGCTTTCTTT
CDR3aa: CASSWGGIRTEAFF

d_gene: TRBD2
abundance: once
j_gene: TRBJ2-5
v_gene: TRBV9
CDR3nt: TGTGCCAGCAGCGTATCACCTTTCGGGGGGGCCTTTGAGACCCAGTACTTC
CDR3aa: CASSVSPFGGAFETQYF

d_gene: TRBD2
abundance: -
j_gene: TRBJ2-5
v_gene: TRBV5-1
CDR3nt: TGCGCCAGCAGCCCCGGGGGGAGCGGGGTCCAAGAGACCCAGTACTTC
CDR3aa: CASSPGGSGVQETQYF

d_gene: -
abundance: -
j_gene: TRBJ1-4
v_gene: TRBV19
CDR3nt: TGTGCCAGTAGCGGGAGCCCTGAAAAACTGTTTTTT
CDR3aa: CASSGSPEKLFF

d_gene: -
abundance: -
j_gene: TRBJ1-1
v_gene: TRBV10-1
CDR3nt: TGCGCCAGCAGTGCAGGGAACAGTATTGAAGCTTTCTTT
CDR3aa: CASSAGNSIEAFF

d_gene: TRBD2
abundance: -
j_gene: TRBJ2-2
v_gene: TRBV5-1
CDR3nt: TGCGCCAGCAGCCTTACTAGCGGGGCGAACACCGGGGAGCTGTTTTTT
CDR3aa: CASSLTSGANTGELFF

d_gene: -
abundance: -
j_gene: TRBJ2-2
v_gene: TRBV6-4
CDR3nt: TGTGCCAGCAGGGCCCATAAGTCAGGGGCCACCGGGGAGCTGTTTTTT
CDR3aa: CASRAHKSGATGELFF

d_gene: -
abundance: -
j_gene: TRBJ2-7
v_gene: TRBV2
CDR3nt: TGTGCCAGCACCATGGGACGGGAGTACTACGAGCAGTACTTC
CDR3aa: CASTMGREYYEQYF

d_gene: TRBD2
abundance: -
j_gene: TRBJ2-1
v_gene: TRBV5-1
CDR3nt: TGCGCCAGCAGCTTACATCTAGCGGGGGACTACAATGAGCAGTTCTTC
CDR3aa: CASSLHLAGDYNEQFF

d_gene: TRBD2
abundance: -
j_gene: TRBJ2-3
v_gene: TRBV7-9
CDR3nt: TGTGCCAGCAGCCCCGGGACTAGCGGCACAGATACGCAGTATTTT
CDR3aa: CASSPGTSGTDTQYF

d_gene: TRBD2
abundance: -
j_gene: TRBJ2-5
v_gene: TRBV11-2
CDR3nt: TGTGCCAGCAGCCCCAGGGGACTAGCGGGGGGGCTAAGAGAGACCCAGTACTTC
CDR3aa: CASSPRGLAGGLRETQYF

d_gene: -
abundance: -
j_gene: TRBJ1-6
v_gene: TRBV6-6
CDR3nt: TGTGCCAGCAGTTACGCAGGGGATAATTCACCCCTCCACTTT
CDR3aa: CASSYAGDNSPLHF

d_gene: -
abundance: few
j_gene: TRBJ1-5
v_gene: TRBV5-8
CDR3nt: TGTGCCAGCAGCTCCGACGGGAATCAGCCCCAGCATTTT
CDR3aa: CASSSDGNQPQHF

d_gene: -
abundance: -
j_gene: TRBJ1-2
v_gene: TRBV5-6
CDR3nt: TGTGCCAGCAGTAACCAACGGACAGCCCACTATGGCTACACCTTC
CDR3aa: CASSNQRTAHYGYTF

d_gene: -
abundance: -
j_gene: TRBJ2-7
v_gene: TRBV5-5
CDR3nt: TGTGCCAGCAGCTCCTCTGTCCCTTCGTACGAGCAGTACTTC
CDR3aa: CASSSSVPSYEQYF

d_gene: TRBD1
abundance: -
j_gene: TRBJ1-2
v_gene: TRBV23-1
CDR3nt: TGCGCCAGCAGTCAAACCTGGGACAGGGAGTATGGCTACACCTTC
CDR3aa: CASSQTWDREYGYTF

d_gene: TRBD2
abundance: -
j_gene: TRBJ2-7
v_gene: TRBV6-4
CDR3nt: TGTGCCAGCAGCCCAGCGGGGGGGGCCTCCTACGAGCAGTACTTC
CDR3aa: CASSPAGGASYEQYF

d_gene: -
abundance: -
j_gene: TRBJ2-5
v_gene: TRBV13
CDR3nt: TGTGCCAGCAGCTTCAGACCGGGACAACAAGAGACCCAGTACTTC
CDR3aa: CASSFRPGQQETQYF

d_gene: -
abundance: -
j_gene: TRBJ1-2
v_gene: TRBV7-9
CDR3nt: TGTGCCAGCAGCTTAGGTCTGGGTTGGGCAGTTTACACCTTC
CDR3aa: CASSLGLGWAVYTF

d_gene: -
abundance: -
j_gene: TRBJ1-2
v_gene: TRBV25-1
CDR3nt: TGTGCCAGCAGTGAATTTCCGGACACCGACGTGAGGTTC
CDR3aa: CASSEFPDTDVRF

d_gene: TRBD1
abundance: -
j_gene: TRBJ2-7
v_gene: TRBV6-5
CDR3nt: TGTGCCAGCAGTCCCGGGACAGGGGGCCGAGAGCAGTACTTC
CDR3aa: CASSPGTGGREQYF

d_gene: TRBD1
abundance: -
j_gene: TRBJ1-1
v_gene: TRBV28
CDR3nt: TGTGCCAGCAGTTCCGCCGGGACAGGGGTCTTCACTGAAGCTTTCTTT
CDR3aa: CASSSAGTGVFTEAFF

d_gene: -
abundance: -
j_gene: TRBJ1-4
v_gene: TRBV15
CDR3nt: TGTGCCACCAGCAGATCCCGGACAGTCTCTAATGAAAAACTGTTTTTT
CDR3aa: CATSRSRTVSNEKLFF

d_gene: TRBD2
abundance: -
j_gene: TRBJ2-3
v_gene: TRBV7-3
CDR3nt: TGTGCCAGCAGCTACATTGGGCTAGCGGGGACAGATACGCAGTATTTT
CDR3aa: CASSYIGLAGTDTQYF

d_gene: TRBD1
abundance: -
j_gene: TRBJ2-5
v_gene: TRBV5-1
CDR3nt: TGCGCCAGCAGCTTGAACAGGGGAGAGACCCAGTACTTC
CDR3aa: CASSLNRGETQYF

d_gene: TRBD1
abundance: once
j_gene: TRBJ1-2
v_gene: TRBV2
CDR3nt: TGTGCCAGCAGTGAGTACTCCGGACAGGGGTCTGGCTACACCTTC
CDR3aa: CASSEYSGQGSGYTF

d_gene: -
abundance: once
j_gene: TRBJ2-7
v_gene: TRBV10-2
CDR3nt: TGCGCCAGCAGTGGGGACAATAATGGCGAGCAGTACTTC
CDR3aa: CASSGDNNGEQYF

d_gene: -
abundance: once
j_gene: TRBJ1-2
v_gene: TRBV4-1
CDR3nt: TGCGCCAGCAGCCAAGGACCAGGCACTAACTATGGCTACACCTTC
CDR3aa: CASSQGPGTNYGYTF

d_gene: TRBD2
abundance: -
j_gene: TRBJ2-7
v_gene: TRBV10-3
CDR3nt: TGTGCCATCCGCGGGACTAGTATGTACGAGCAGTACTTC
CDR3aa: CAIRGTSMYEQYF

d_gene: TRBD1
abundance: once
j_gene: TRBJ1-2
v_gene: TRBV5-1
CDR3nt: TGCGCCAGCAGCTTGGCCAGGGGGCTCTATGGCTACACCTTC
CDR3aa: CASSLARGLYGYTF

d_gene: -
abundance: -
j_gene: TRBJ1-2
v_gene: TRBV18
CDR3nt: TGTGCCAGCTCACCAGGACAGAACTATGGCTACACCTTC
CDR3aa: CASSPGQNYGYTF

d_gene: -
abundance: -
j_gene: TRBJ2-7
v_gene: TRBV30
CDR3nt: TGTGCCTGGAGTGTAAAGATAGGGGGAGACTACGAGCAGTACTTC
CDR3aa: CAWSVKIGGDYEQYF

d_gene: -
abundance: -
j_gene: TRBJ1-1
v_gene: TRBV18
CDR3nt: TGTGCCAGCACCCTCGGGGTGAACACTGAAGCTTTCTTT
CDR3aa: CASTLGVNTEAFF

d_gene: -
abundance: -
j_gene: TRBJ1-1
v_gene: TRBV5-1
CDR3nt: TGCGCCAGCAGCACAGGAACCTGGGGAACTGAAGCTTTCTTT
CDR3aa: CASSTGTWGTEAFF